Listed below are T cell receptor beta chains from one sample, sequenced in a study of shared clonotypes between healthy human individuals. The table came from immunoSEQ multiplex PCR; TCRdb's copy has only in-frame clones and leaves some out. This table has approximately 530,000 clones, 95% to 96% appearing once. The source material was naive CD4+ T cells sorted from blood. Receptors originate from a woman aged 30 to 39 in good health. Each CDR3 is given with its conserved first and last residue. Each record gives: V gene, J gene, D gene, clone size, CDR3 protein, CDR3 DNA. D genes are given only for firm matches. Clone sizes are given selectively: once, few, many, or a class where the clone is expanded.

TRBV4-1	TRBJ2-2	TRBD2	NA	CASSRPGGPGELFF	TGCGCCAGCAGCCGCCCGGGGGGGCCCGGGGAGCTGTTTTTT
TRBV7-9	TRBJ2-3	NA	NA	CASSLQGATDTQYF	TGTGCCAGCAGCTTACAGGGTGCCACAGATACGCAGTATTTT
TRBV6-6	TRBJ1-1	NA	few	CASRRIENTEAFF	TGTGCCAGCAGACGGATTGAAAACACTGAAGCTTTCTTT
TRBV18	TRBJ2-1	NA	NA	CASSPGMGPRNEQFF	TGTGCCAGCTCACCAGGTATGGGCCCACGGAATGAGCAGTTCTTC
TRBV29-1	TRBJ1-2	NA	NA	CSVEDVNYGYTF	TGCAGCGTTGAAGATGTTAACTATGGCTACACCTTC
TRBV5-4	TRBJ2-7	NA	NA	CASSLGLGAGPNEQYF	TGTGCCAGCAGCTTGGGTTTGGGTGCAGGGCCGAACGAGCAGTACTTC
TRBV4-1	TRBJ2-7	NA	NA	CASSQEFFPDWSSSYEQYF	TGCGCCAGCAGCCAAGAATTCTTTCCGGACTGGAGTTCGTCCTACGAGCAGTACTTC
TRBV19	TRBJ1-2	TRBD1	once	CASSRQGEAYGYTF	TGTGCCAGTAGTAGACAGGGAGAAGCCTATGGCTACACCTTC
TRBV6-5	TRBJ1-3	TRBD1	NA	CASTQDRGWGNTIYF	TGTGCCAGCACCCAGGACAGGGGCTGGGGAAACACCATATATTTT
TRBV18	TRBJ1-3	NA	NA	CASSSLQELGNTIYF	TGTGCCAGCTCATCTCTCCAGGAACTTGGAAACACCATATATTTT
TRBV5-4	TRBJ2-7	NA	NA	CASSSRDLSSYEQYF	TGTGCCAGCAGCTCCCGGGACTTGAGCTCCTACGAGCAGTACTTC
TRBV11-2	TRBJ2-1	NA	NA	CASSLAWRGSQFF	TGTGCCAGCAGCTTGGCTTGGAGGGGGTCTCAGTTCTTC
TRBV30	TRBJ2-7	NA	NA	CAWSTRDEQYF	TGTGCCTGGAGTACCAGGGACGAGCAGTACTTC
TRBV5-1	TRBJ1-5	NA	NA	CASSLAGRPNQPQHF	TGCGCCAGCAGCTTGGCTGGACGGCCTAATCAGCCCCAGCATTTT
TRBV27	TRBJ1-1	TRBD1	NA	CASSRGQGVKGEAFF	TGTGCCAGCAGTCGGGGACAGGGGGTCAAGGGTGAAGCTTTCTTT
TRBV20-1	TRBJ2-7	NA	NA	CSAKYRDEQYF	TGCAGTGCTAAGTACAGGGACGAGCAGTACTTC
TRBV18	TRBJ2-5	TRBD2	NA	CASSDRGGPKKETQYF	TGTGCCAGCTCAGACCGGGGGGGGCCCAAGAAAGAGACCCAGTACTTC
TRBV7-2	TRBJ2-7	NA	NA	CASSLVGSEYEQYF	TGTGCCAGCAGCTTAGTTGGTTCTGAATACGAGCAGTACTTC
TRBV15	TRBJ2-1	TRBD1	NA	CATSRGDRDLNEQFF	TGTGCCACCAGCAGGGGGGACAGGGACCTCAATGAGCAGTTCTTC
TRBV4-2	TRBJ2-7	NA	NA	CASSQDRSREFGPYEQYF	TGTGCCAGCAGCCAAGATCGGTCCAGGGAATTCGGGCCCTACGAGCAGTACTTC
TRBV5-1	TRBJ2-1	NA	NA	CASSLAEGHEQFF	TGCGCCAGCAGCTTGGCGGAGGGCCATGAGCAGTTCTTC
TRBV28	TRBJ2-1	NA	NA	CASSLGKPNEQFF	TGTGCCAGCAGTTTAGGGAAGCCTAATGAGCAGTTCTTC
TRBV19	TRBJ2-3	TRBD1	NA	CASSFGTATSTDTQYF	TGTGCCAGTAGTTTTGGGACAGCTACTAGCACAGATACGCAGTATTTT
TRBV28	TRBJ2-5	NA	NA	CASTPRGTAQETQYF	TGTGCCAGCACTCCTCGGGGAACCGCCCAAGAGACCCAGTACTTC
TRBV6-6	TRBJ2-7	NA	NA	CASSTSLAYEQYF	TGTGCCAGCAGTACTAGTCTGGCTTACGAGCAGTACTTC
TRBV18	TRBJ2-7	TRBD1	NA	CASSPTGAHEQYF	TGTGCCAGCTCACCGACAGGGGCCCACGAGCAGTACTTC
TRBV29-1	TRBJ2-3	TRBD2	NA	CSVNGLAGITDTQYF	TGCAGCGTTAATGGGTTAGCGGGAATCACAGATACGCAGTATTTT
TRBV28	TRBJ2-1	TRBD1	NA	CASSSPHRTGYPNEQFF	TGTGCCAGCAGCTCCCCCCACCGGACAGGGTACCCCAATGAGCAGTTCTTC
TRBV5-1	TRBJ2-7	TRBD2	NA	CASSLTSGKGYEQYF	TGCGCCAGCAGCCTGACTAGCGGTAAAGGCTACGAGCAGTACTTC
TRBV5-1	TRBJ2-3	NA	NA	CASSGGSTDTQYF	TGCGCCAGCAGCGGCGGTAGCACAGATACGCAGTATTTT
TRBV2	TRBJ2-5	NA	NA	CASSEKRREETQYF	TGTGCCAGCAGTGAAAAGCGGAGGGAAGAGACCCAGTACTTC
TRBV5-1	TRBJ1-2	NA	NA	CASSLGPLANYGYTF	TGCGCCAGCAGCTTGGGACCGCTAGCTAACTATGGCTACACCTTC
TRBV2	TRBJ1-5	NA	NA	CASSWTSGNQPQHF	TGTGCCAGCAGTTGGACATCTGGGAATCAGCCCCAGCATTTT
TRBV2	TRBJ2-7	NA	NA	CASSPEGRSYEQYF	TGTGCCAGTAGCCCCGAGGGGAGGTCCTACGAGCAGTACTTC
TRBV5-4	TRBJ2-1	TRBD2	once	CASSEGLAGGPLREQFF	TGTGCCAGCAGCGAAGGACTAGCGGGAGGGCCTCTCCGTGAGCAGTTCTTC
TRBV19	TRBJ1-5	TRBD1	NA	CASSFRGPKDSNQPQHF	TGTGCCAGTTCTTTCAGGGGGCCGAAGGATAGCAATCAGCCCCAGCATTTT
TRBV23-1	TRBJ2-7	NA	NA	CASSQSPPPGKIDEQYF	TGCGCCAGCAGTCAATCCCCCCCGCCAGGCAAGATAGACGAGCAGTACTTC
TRBV18	TRBJ1-2	NA	NA	CASSPGAPHDYGYTF	TGTGCCAGCTCACCAGGGGCGCCCCACGACTATGGCTACACCTTC
TRBV30	TRBJ1-1	NA	NA	CAWSGGETEAFF	TGTGCCTGGAGTGGAGGGGAAACTGAAGCTTTCTTT
TRBV28	TRBJ2-2	TRBD2	NA	CASSGLAENTGELFF	TGTGCCAGCAGCGGACTAGCTGAAAACACCGGGGAGCTGTTTTTT